This T cell receptor (beta chain) derives from a study of cytomegalovirus exposure and HLA in healthy donors. Regarding the study as a whole: In a later analysis, TCR association rates varied by HLA locus: DRB1 most, HLA-C fewest. Overall, approximately 150 TCR beta chains were annotated as cytomegalovirus-associated. When a later analysis compared HLA-associated TCR beta chains with equally common others, the HLA-associated chains turned out to be more clonally expanded and to have lower generation probabilities. Accurate prediction of most subjects' HLA-A and HLA-B alleles from TCR beta sequences was reported.

The CDR3 length is 14 residues. Germline V CDR1 and CDR2: SGHTA, FQGNSA. Comment on this clone: Its antigen remains unidentified.

The PCR employed 60 Vbeta primers together with 13 Jbeta primers. Assay used: immunoSEQ multiplex PCR; TCRdb lists only in-frame clones, some missing. The sample lists under 200,000 clones; roughly 79% were seen once. Sequencing input: PBMCs. This receptor was obtained from a woman aged 50 to 60 in good health and CMV-seronegative. V gene TRBV7-2 combines with J gene TRBJ2-5, with 7 bases identical to TRBD2. The J call could be wrong; TRBJ2-7 is a better fit for the DNA end. CDR3: CASSTAGRFYEQYF. DNA for the CDR3: TGTGCCAGCAGTACAGCGGGACGATTCTACGAGCAGTACTTC.